In its sample, the clone carrying this T cell receptor beta chain was seen once. Its antigen is still unknown. The source of the sample is a study of T cells in localized non-small cell lung cancer. Trimming took off 5 bases at V and 7 bases at J, with 17 bases between the two ends. Germline CDR1 is MNHEY and CDR2 is SMNVEV (reference sequence). There are 14 residues in the CDR3. The table came from immunoSEQ multiplex PCR; TCRdb's copy has only in-frame clones and leaves some out. The table has 70,000 to 100,000 clones, about 84% seen once. Study-wide findings and caveats: Of the top 100 tumor clones, median roughly 60 were in adjacent lung, 25 to 35 among its top 100. Heterogeneity stays possible, as sequencing covered only one tumor region.

The clonotype originates from a female donor at least 60 years old with stage I lung adenocarcinoma. The gene calls are TRBV27 and TRBJ1-2; D is uncertain. The sequencing here drew on peripheral blood, taken before any cancer treatment. The CDR3 reads CASSTGRSTVGYTF. The CDR3 nucleotides are TGTGCCAGCAGTACTGGCCGCTCTACAGTTGGCTACACCTTC.